This T cell receptor beta chain was retrieved from a study of blood T cell repertoires in COVID-19. In its sample, this clone was seen a few times. Clones were sequenced by immunoSEQ multiplex PCR, and TCRdb holds only the in-frame ones, with some missing. The table lists some 140,000 clones, roughly 83% of them singletons. Specimen: peripheral blood. This TCR derives from a woman in her sixties or seventies with acute or convalescent COVID-19.

The CDR3 sequence: CASSGQGSGTEAFF. The CDR3 DNA reads TGTGCCAGCAGTGGACAGGGGTCGGGCACTGAAGCTTTCTTT. The chain has TRBV25-1 and TRBJ1-1; 8 nucleotides match TRBD1. The CDR3 consists of 14 residues. Germline V gene lookup returns CDR1 MGHDK and CDR2 SYGVNS. V lost 4 bases to trimming and J lost 4 bases; unmatched junction nucleotides: 5.